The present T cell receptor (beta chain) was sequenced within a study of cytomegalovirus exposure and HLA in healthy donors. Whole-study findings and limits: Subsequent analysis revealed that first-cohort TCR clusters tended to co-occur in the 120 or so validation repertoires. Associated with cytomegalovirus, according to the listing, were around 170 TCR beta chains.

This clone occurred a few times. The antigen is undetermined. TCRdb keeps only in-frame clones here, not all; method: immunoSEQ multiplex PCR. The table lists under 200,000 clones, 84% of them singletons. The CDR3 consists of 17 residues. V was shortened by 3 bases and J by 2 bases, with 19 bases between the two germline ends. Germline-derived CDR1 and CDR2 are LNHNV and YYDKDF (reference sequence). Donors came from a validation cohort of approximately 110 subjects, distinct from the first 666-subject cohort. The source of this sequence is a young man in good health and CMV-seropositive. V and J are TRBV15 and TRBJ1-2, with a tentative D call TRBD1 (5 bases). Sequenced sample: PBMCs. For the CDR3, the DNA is TGTGCCACCAGCAGGTCCCCCCCGGGACTGGCGAACTATGGCTACACCTTC. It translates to CATSRSPPGLANYGYTF. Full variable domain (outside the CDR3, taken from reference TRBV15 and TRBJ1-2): DAMVIQNPRYQVTQFGKPVTLSCSQTLNHNVMYWYQQKSSQAPKLLFHYYDKDFNNEADTPDNFQSRRPNTSFCFLDIRSPGLGDTAMYLCATSRSPPGLANYGYTFGSGTRLTVV.